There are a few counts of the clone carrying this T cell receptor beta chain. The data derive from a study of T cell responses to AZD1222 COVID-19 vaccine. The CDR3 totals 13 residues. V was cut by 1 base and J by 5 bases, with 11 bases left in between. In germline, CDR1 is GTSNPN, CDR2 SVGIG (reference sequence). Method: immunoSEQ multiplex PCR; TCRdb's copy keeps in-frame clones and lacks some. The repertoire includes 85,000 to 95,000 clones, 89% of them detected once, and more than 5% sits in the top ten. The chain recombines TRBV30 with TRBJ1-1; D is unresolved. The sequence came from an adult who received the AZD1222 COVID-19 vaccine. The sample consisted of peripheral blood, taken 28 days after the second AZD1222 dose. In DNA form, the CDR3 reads TGTGCCTGGAGTGGCCGGCAGAGAACTGAAGCTTTCTTT. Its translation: CAWSGRQRTEAFF. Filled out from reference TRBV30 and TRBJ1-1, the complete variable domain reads SQTIHQWPATLVQPVGSPLSLECTVEGTSNPNLYWYRQAAGRGLQLLFYSVGIGQISSEVPQNLSASRPQDRQFILSSKKLLLSDSGFYLCAWSGRQRTEAFFGQGTRLTVV.